The clone carrying this T cell receptor (beta chain) has just a few counts. Its specificity is unknown. Molecular-barcoded quantitative 5'-RACE produced these TCR beta libraries. In TCRdb, the 5' RACE reads were re-called with MiXCR into one record per CDR3 protein. In the table there are under 300,000 distinct CDR3 sequences, under 20% of which are singletons. CDR3 length equals 14 residues. CDR1 SQVTM and CDR2 ANQGSEA come from the germline V gene. This sample is drawn from a study of CD8 T cells in ankylosing spondylitis. Regarding the study as a whole: Within peripheral blood, clones linked to disease were CD8+ and relatively rare.

Sequenced input: blood, either unsorted or a sorted T cell fraction (not recorded which). This sequence was found in a male donor with ankylosing spondylitis or in good health (not recorded which). The genes are TRBV29-1 and TRBJ2-5; weak D call: TRBD2 (6 bases). The CDR3 loop reads CTTGVGRTQETQYF. In DNA form, the CDR3 reads TGCACGACGGGAGTGGGCAGGACTCAAGAGACCCAGTACTTC.